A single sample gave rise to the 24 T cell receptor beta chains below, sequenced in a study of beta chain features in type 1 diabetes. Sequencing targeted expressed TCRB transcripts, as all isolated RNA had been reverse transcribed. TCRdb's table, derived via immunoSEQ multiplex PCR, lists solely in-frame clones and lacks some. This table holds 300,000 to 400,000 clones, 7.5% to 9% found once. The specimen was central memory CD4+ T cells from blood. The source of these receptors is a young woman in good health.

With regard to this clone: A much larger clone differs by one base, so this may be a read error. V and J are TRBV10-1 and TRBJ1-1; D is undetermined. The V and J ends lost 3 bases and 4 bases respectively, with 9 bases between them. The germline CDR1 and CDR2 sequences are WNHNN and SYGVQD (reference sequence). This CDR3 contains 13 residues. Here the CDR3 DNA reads TGCGCCAGCAGTGAAAGTGTAGGCACTGAAGCTTTCTTT. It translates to CASSESVGTEAFF.

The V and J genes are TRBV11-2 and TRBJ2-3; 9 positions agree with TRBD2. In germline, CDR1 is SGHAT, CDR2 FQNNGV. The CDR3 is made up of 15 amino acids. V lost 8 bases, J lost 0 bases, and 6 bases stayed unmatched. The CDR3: CASLPSGTSTDTQYF. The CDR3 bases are TGTGCCAGCCTCCCTAGCGGGACTAGCACAGATACGCAGTATTTT.

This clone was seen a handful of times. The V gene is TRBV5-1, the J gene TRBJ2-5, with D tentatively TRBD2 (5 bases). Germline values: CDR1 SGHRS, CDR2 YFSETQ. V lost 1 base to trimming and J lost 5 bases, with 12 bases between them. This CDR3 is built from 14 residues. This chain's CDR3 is CASSLSGRDETQYF. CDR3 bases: TGCGCCAGCAGCTTGTCGGGAAGGGATGAGACCCAGTACTTC.

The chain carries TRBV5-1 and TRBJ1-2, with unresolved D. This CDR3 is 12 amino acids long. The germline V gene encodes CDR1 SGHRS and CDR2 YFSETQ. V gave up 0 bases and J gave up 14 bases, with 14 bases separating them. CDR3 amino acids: CASSLEGGIRTF. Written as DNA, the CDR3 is TGCGCCAGCAGCTTGGAGGGCGGAATAAGGACCTTC.

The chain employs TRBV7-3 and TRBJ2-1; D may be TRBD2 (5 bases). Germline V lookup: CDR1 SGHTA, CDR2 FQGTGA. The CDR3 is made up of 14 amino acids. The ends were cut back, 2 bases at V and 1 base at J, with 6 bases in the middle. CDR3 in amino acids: CASSLRGSYNEQFF. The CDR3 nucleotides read TGTGCCAGCAGCTTACGGGGTTCCTACAATGAGCAGTTCTTC.

The CDR3 DNA reads TGTGCCACCAATTCCGACAGAAACACCGGGGAGCTGTTTTTT. Protein product: CATNSDRNTGELFF. J is TRBJ2-2 and V is TRBV19, with TRBD1 as a possible D gene (5 bases). Germline V gene data show CDR1 as LNHDA and CDR2 as SQIVND (reference sequence). V was clipped by 10 bases and J by 2 bases, with 14 bases between them. The CDR3 length is 14 residues.

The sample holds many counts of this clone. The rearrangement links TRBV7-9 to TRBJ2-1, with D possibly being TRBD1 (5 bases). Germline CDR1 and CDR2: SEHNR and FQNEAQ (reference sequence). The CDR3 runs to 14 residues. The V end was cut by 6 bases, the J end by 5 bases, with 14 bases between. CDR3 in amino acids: CASSLVGRHNEQFF. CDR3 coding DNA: TGTGCCAGCAGTCTCGTGGGGCGGCACAATGAGCAGTTCTTC.

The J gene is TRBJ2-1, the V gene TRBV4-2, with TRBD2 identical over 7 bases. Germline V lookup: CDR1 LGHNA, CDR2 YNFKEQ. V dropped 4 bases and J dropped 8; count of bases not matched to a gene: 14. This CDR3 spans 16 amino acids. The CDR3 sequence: CASSPLKLSGNYEQFF. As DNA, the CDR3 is TGTGCCAGCAGCCCCCTCAAACTAAGCGGGAACTATGAGCAGTTCTTC.

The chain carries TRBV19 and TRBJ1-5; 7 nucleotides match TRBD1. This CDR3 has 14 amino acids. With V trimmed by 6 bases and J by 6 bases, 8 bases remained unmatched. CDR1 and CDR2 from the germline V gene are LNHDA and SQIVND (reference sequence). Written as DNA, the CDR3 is TGTGCCAGTAGATGTACAGGGGAGGGTCAGCCCCAGCATTTT. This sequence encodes CASRCTGEGQPQHF.

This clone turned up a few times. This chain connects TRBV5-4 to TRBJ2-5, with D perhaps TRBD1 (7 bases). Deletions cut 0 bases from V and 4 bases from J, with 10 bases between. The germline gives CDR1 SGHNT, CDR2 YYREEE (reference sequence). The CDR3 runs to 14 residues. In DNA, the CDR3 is TGTGCCAGCAGCTTGGGACAGGGAGGAGAGACCCAGTACTTC. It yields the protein CASSLGQGGETQYF.

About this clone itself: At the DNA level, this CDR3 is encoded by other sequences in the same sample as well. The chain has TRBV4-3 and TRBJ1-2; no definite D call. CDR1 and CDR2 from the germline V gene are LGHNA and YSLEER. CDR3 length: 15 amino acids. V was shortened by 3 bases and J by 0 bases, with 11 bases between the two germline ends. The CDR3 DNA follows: TGCGCCAGCAGCCAGGTCCTGGCTGCTAACTATGGCTACACCTTC. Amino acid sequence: CASSQVLAANYGYTF.

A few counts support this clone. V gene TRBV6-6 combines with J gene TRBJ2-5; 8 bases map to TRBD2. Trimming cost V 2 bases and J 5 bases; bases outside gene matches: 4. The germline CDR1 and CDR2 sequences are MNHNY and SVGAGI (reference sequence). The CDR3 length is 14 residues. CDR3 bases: TGTGCCAGCAGTTACAACGGGAGGGAGGAGACCCAGTACTTC. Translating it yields CASSYNGREETQYF.

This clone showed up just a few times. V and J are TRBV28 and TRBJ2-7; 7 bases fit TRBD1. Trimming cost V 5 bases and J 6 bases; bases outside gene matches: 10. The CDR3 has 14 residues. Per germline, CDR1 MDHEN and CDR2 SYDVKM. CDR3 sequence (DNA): TGTGCCAGCAGTCACGGACAGGAGAGGCGCGAGCAGTACTTC. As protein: CASSHGQERREQYF.

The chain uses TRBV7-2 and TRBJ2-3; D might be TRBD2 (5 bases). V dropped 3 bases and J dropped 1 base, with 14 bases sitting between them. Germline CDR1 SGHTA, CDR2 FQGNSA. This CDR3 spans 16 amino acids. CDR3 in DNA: TGTGCCAGCAGCTTTCGACGAGGGTGGCGCACAGATACGCAGTATTTT. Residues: CASSFRRGWRTDTQYF.

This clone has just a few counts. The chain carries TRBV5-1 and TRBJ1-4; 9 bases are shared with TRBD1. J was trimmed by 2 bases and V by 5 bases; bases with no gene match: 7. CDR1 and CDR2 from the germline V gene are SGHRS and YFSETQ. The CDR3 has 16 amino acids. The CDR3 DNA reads TGCGCCAGCAGGCAAGGGACAGGGTCCACTAATGAAAAACTGTTTTTT. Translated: CASRQGTGSTNEKLFF.

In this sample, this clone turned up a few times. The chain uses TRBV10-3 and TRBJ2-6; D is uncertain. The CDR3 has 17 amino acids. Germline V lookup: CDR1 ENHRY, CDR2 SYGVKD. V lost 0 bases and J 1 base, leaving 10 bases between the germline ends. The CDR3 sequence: CAISESGRRSGANVLTF. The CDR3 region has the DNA TGTGCCATCAGTGAGTCAGGGCGTAGATCTGGGGCCAACGTCCTGACTTTC.

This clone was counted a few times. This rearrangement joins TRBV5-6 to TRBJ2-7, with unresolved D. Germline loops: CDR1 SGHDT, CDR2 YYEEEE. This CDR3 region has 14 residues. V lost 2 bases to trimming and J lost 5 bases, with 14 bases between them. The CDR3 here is CASSFGIGPDEQYF. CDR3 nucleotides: TGTGCCAGCAGCTTCGGTATAGGGCCGGACGAGCAGTACTTC. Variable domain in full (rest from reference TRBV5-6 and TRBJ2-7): DAGVTQSPTHLIKTRGQQVTLRCSPKSGHDTVSWYQQALGQGPQFIFQYYEEEERQRGNFPDRFSGHQFPNYSSELNVNALLLGDSALYLCASSFGIGPDEQYFGPGTRLTVT.

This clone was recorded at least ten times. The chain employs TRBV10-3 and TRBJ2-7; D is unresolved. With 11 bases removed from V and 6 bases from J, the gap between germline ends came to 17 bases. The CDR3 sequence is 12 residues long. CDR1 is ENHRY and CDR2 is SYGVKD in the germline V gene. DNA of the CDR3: TGTGCCGTTAGTCCCCACGCCTCCGAGCAGTACTTC. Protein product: CAVSPHASEQYF.

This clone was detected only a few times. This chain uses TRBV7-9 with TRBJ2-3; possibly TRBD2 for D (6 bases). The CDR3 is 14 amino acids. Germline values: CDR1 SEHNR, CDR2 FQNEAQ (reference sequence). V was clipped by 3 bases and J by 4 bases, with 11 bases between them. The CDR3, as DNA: TGTGCCAGCAGCTTTTACGGGAGTTCAGATACGCAGTATTTT. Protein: CASSFYGSSDTQYF.

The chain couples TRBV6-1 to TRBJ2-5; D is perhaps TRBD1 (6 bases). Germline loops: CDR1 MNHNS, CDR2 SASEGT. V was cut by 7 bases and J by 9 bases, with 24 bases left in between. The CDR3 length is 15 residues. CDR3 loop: CASTERAGTKGSQYF. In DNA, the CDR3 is TGTGCCAGCACCGAAAGGGCCGGGACAAAGGGATCCCAGTACTTC.

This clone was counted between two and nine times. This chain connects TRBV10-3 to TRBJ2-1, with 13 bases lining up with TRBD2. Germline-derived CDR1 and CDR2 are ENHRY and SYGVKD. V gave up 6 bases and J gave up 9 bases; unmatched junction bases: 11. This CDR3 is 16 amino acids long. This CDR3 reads CAISGGPGLAGSEQFF. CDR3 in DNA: TGTGCCATCAGCGGCGGTCCGGGACTAGCGGGATCTGAGCAGTTCTTC.

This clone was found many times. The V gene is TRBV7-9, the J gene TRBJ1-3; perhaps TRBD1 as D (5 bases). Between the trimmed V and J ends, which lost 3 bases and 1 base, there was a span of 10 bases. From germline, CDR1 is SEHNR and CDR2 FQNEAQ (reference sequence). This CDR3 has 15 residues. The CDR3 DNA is TGTGCCAGCAGCTTGGGCAGGGAATCTGGAAACACCATATATTTT. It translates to CASSLGRESGNTIYF.

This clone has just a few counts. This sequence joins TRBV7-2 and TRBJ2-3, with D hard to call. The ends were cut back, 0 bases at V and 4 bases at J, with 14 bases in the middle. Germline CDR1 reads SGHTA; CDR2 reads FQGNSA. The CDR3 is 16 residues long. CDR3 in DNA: TGTGCCAGCAGCTTAGCTCTAATAATTGCCCCAGATACGCAGTATTTT. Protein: CASSLALIIAPDTQYF.

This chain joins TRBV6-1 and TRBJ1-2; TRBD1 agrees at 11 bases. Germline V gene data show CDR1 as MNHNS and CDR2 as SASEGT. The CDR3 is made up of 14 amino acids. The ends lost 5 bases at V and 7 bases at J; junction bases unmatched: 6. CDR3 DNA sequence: TGTGCCAGCAGTTCCGGACAGGGGGCGCTTGGCTACACCTTC. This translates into CASSSGQGALGYTF.